This TCR beta chain stems from a study of T cells in Graves' hyperthyroidism and ophthalmopathy. Trimming at V came to 2 bases and at J to 2 bases, leaving 6 bases not matched to a gene. The CDR3 runs to 15 residues. Per germline, CDR1 DFQATT and CDR2 SNEGSKA (reference sequence). From RNA transcripts, TCR beta CDR3 regions were amplified. A first-round RT-PCR of the TCR CDR3 used the HTBI primer set. TCRdb used MiXCR to reprocess the multiplex PCR reads, holding one entry per CDR3 protein. The table has roughly 720,000 distinct CDR3 sequences, roughly 17% seen once; the top ten hold roughly 15%. Only a few counts were recorded for this clonotype.

The specimen sequenced was blood. The clonotype comes from a man between 50 and 59 years old with Graves' hyperthyroidism. J is TRBJ2-3 and V is TRBV20-1, with TRBD2 matching over 8 bases. The CDR3 coding sequence is TGCAGTGCTAGAACGGCGGGAGGAAACACAGATACGCAGTATTTT. Protein: CSARTAGGNTDTQYF.